This T cell receptor (beta chain) was retrieved from a study of T cell responses to AZD1222 COVID-19 vaccine. Study results and caveats: Nearly half of the spike-specific TCRs reportedly recognize variant regions that carry no mutations. Vaccine-associated CD4 TCRs ranged over spike, dominating at 160-218 and 743-854. White British ancestry dominated among donors, who included more females, and clonal diversity was possibly underestimated.

Points on this clone: Its specificity is not known.

Per germline, CDR1 LNHDA and CDR2 SQIVND (reference sequence). This CDR3 region has 15 residues. J gave up 9 bases and V 4 bases, and 9 bases lay outside the gene matches. Generated by immunoSEQ multiplex PCR, the TCRdb table keeps only in-frame clones and is missing some. The sample lists under 25,000 clones; more than 70% were seen once. The sequencing here drew on peripheral blood, taken 28 days after the second AZD1222 dose. V and J are TRBV19 and TRBJ1-6; 7 bases line up with TRBD1. This sequence was found in an adult who received the AZD1222 COVID-19 vaccine. The CDR3 here is CASSTGDSRISPLHF. CDR3 DNA sequence: TGTGCCAGTAGTACCGGGGACAGTCGGATTTCACCCCTCCACTTT.